This T cell receptor beta chain was sequenced during a study of cytomegalovirus exposure and HLA in healthy donors. Comments on this clone: The antigen remains unidentified.

The study's findings and limits: According to a subsequent analysis, TCR clusters identified in the first cohort showed a tendency to co-occur across the roughly 120 validation repertoires. Specific recognition of CMV antigens was confirmed in vitro for a few chains (all CMV-associated). The study put 150 to 200 TCR beta chains on its list as cytomegalovirus-associated.

Deletions cut 3 bases from V and 2 bases from J, with 8 bases between. From germline, CDR1 is MNHEY and CDR2 SMNVEV (reference sequence). The CDR3 totals 14 residues. The data were produced by immunoSEQ multiplex PCR, yet TCRdb's version contains in-frame clones alone and is incomplete. The data show roughly 300,000 clones, with around 90% seen just once and roughly 1.1% held by the top ten. This rearrangement joins TRBV27 to TRBJ1-5, with no clear D. Material: PBMCs. The receptor's source is a woman in her 30s in good health and CMV-seropositive. As DNA, the CDR3 is TGTGCCAGCAGTTTGGGTTCACGCAATCAGCCCCAGCATTTT. Protein product: CASSLGSRNQPQHF.